Below are 22 T cell receptor beta chains sequenced from a single sample in a study of cytomegalovirus exposure and HLA in healthy donors. Primers: 60 Vbeta forward and 13 Jbeta reverse. Using immunoSEQ multiplex PCR, the repertoire was profiled, and TCRdb retains in-frame clones only, with some absent. The sample lists approximately 210,000 clones; approximately 85% were seen once. Sample: PBMCs. The receptors shown here come from a man aged 18 to 30 in good health and CMV-seronegative.

The chain uses TRBV2 and TRBJ1-4; no clear D. The V end lost 6 bases, the J end lost 7 bases, and 27 bases lay between the germline ends. CDR1 is SNHLY, CDR2 FYNNEI, per germline. There are 18 residues in the CDR3. CDR3 sequence: CASRREWLTSERGEKLFF. The CDR3 DNA sequence: TGTGCCAGCAGACGAGAGTGGCTAACGTCCGAGCGAGGTGAAAAACTGTTTTTT.

The V gene is TRBV4-3, the J gene TRBJ1-2; possible D gene TRBD1, 5 bases. The CDR3 runs 15 residues. V shed 0 bases and J shed 5 bases, with 13 bases lying between them. CDR1 and CDR2 from the germline V gene are LGHNA and YSLEER. CDR3 region: CASSQDWGTRYGYTF. The CDR3 coding sequence is TGCGCCAGCAGCCAAGATTGGGGGACTCGGTATGGCTACACCTTC.

This sequence joins TRBV15 and TRBJ1-3, with D possibly TRBD1 on 5 matching bases. The ends were cut back, 0 bases at V and 4 bases at J, with 10 bases in the middle. CDR3 length: 15 residues. Germline CDR1 LNHNV, CDR2 YYDKDF (reference sequence). The CDR3 spells CATSRDQGTGNTIYF. For the CDR3, the DNA is TGTGCCACCAGCAGAGATCAGGGAACGGGAAACACCATATATTTT.

The chain links TRBV7-2 to TRBJ2-5, with 9 bases lining up with TRBD2. With V trimmed by 4 bases and J by 5 bases, 2 bases remained unmatched. The CDR3 loop spans 13 amino acids. The germline V gene has CDR1 SGHTA and CDR2 FQGNSA. CDR3 sequence: CASSWGLAETQYF. Written as DNA, the CDR3 is TGTGCCAGCAGCTGGGGACTAGCTGAGACCCAGTACTTC.

The chain carries TRBV5-5 and TRBJ2-2, with a possible D match to TRBD2 (6 bases). This CDR3 has 16 amino acids. Germline V CDR1 and CDR2: SGHKS, YYEKEE (reference sequence). V lost 3 bases to trimming and J lost 3 bases, with 15 bases between them. CDR3 protein: CASSWGVGADTGELFF. The CDR3 nucleotides are TGTGCCAGCAGCTGGGGGGTGGGAGCAGACACCGGGGAGCTGTTTTTT.

The chain combines TRBV5-1 with TRBJ1-6; weak D call: TRBD1 (5 bases). The CDR3 runs 17 residues. Trimming stripped 4 bases from V and 9 bases from J, with 23 bases between. Per the germline V gene, CDR1 is SGHRS and CDR2 is YFSETQ. In DNA form, the CDR3 reads TGCGCCAGCAGCACCGATGGGGCCAGGTCGTCGCGTTCACCCCTCCACTTT. The encoded protein is CASSTDGARSSRSPLHF.

The gene calls are TRBV28 and TRBJ2-5, with 8 positions matching TRBD2. CDR1 is MDHEN, CDR2 SYDVKM, per germline. V gave up 5 bases and J gave up 4 bases; unmatched junction bases: 24. The CDR3 consists of 20 residues. The CDR3 here is CASSGWAGRGSGIGGETQYF. The CDR3 bases are TGTGCCAGCAGTGGGTGGGCGGGGCGCGGTAGCGGGATAGGTGGAGAGACCCAGTACTTC. The whole variable domain, remainder taken from reference TRBV28 and TRBJ2-5, is DVKVTQSSRYLVKRTGEKVFLECVQDMDHENMFWYRQDPGLGLRLIYFSYDVKMKEKGDIPEGYSVSREKKERFSLILESASTNQTSMYLCASSGWAGRGSGIGGETQYFGPGTRLLVL.

The J gene is TRBJ2-5, the V gene TRBV29-1; 8 bases agree with TRBD1. Germline trimming cut 1 base from V and 3 bases from J; bases unmatched to any gene: 4. This CDR3 contains 14 residues. Germline V gene data show CDR1 as SQVTM and CDR2 as ANQGSEA. The CDR3 sequence: CSVEVSTGEETQYF. As DNA, the CDR3 is TGCAGCGTTGAAGTTTCGACAGGGGAAGAGACCCAGTACTTC.

With regard to this clone: The junction departs from germline at one end; a sequencing error may be responsible. The chain combines TRBV28 with TRBJ2-6; D is perhaps TRBD1 (5 bases). The CDR3 sequence is 15 residues long. CDR1 is MDHEN and CDR2 is SYDVKM in the germline V gene. For the CDR3, the DNA is TGTGCCAGCAGCTTCCTGGGGTCTGGGGCCAATGTCCTGACTTTC. Its translation is CASSFLGSGANVLTF.

The V call is TRBV9, the J call TRBJ1-1; D uncertain. V lost 4 bases to trimming and J lost 4 bases, with 11 bases between them. The CDR3 covers 13 residues. CDR1 and CDR2 from the germline V gene are SGDLS and YYNGEE. The CDR3 protein is CASSPPGVTEAFF. In nucleotides, the CDR3 is TGTGCCAGCAGCCCCCCGGGAGTCACTGAAGCTTTCTTT.

V gene TRBV4-2 combines with J gene TRBJ2-1, with a weak D call TRBD1 (5 bases). The CDR3 loop spans 14 amino acids. V lost 4 bases and J 9 bases, leaving 16 bases between the germline ends. The V gene's germline CDR1 is LGHNA and CDR2 YNFKEQ. The CDR3 loop is CASSRSTDRPEQFF. The CDR3 DNA reads TGTGCCAGCAGCCGCTCTACAGACAGACCTGAGCAGTTCTTC.

This clone was counted a single time. CDR3 coding DNA: TGCGCCAGCAACCCGGGTCCCGGAGCCTACGAGCAGTACTTC. Its translation is CASNPGPGAYEQYF. The V call is TRBV5-1, the J call TRBJ2-5; D remains ambiguous. The end of the DNA fits TRBJ2-7 better, so the J call may be wrong. The CDR3 runs 14 residues. CDR1 and CDR2 from the germline V gene are SGHRS and YFSETQ.

J is TRBJ2-2 and V is TRBV10-3; weak D call: TRBD1 (5 bases). CDR1 is ENHRY, CDR2 SYGVKD, per germline. The CDR3 covers 15 residues. V lost 8 bases and J lost 0, with 13 bases in between. The CDR3 DNA is TGTGCCATCCGGACACCGTTCGCGAACACCGGGGAGCTGTTTTTT. Translation gives CAIRTPFANTGELFF.

The V and J genes are TRBV6-6 and TRBJ2-1; tentative D call: TRBD2 (6 bases). V gave up 8 bases and J gave up 6 bases, with 11 bases separating them. The germline V gene encodes CDR1 MNHNY and CDR2 SVGAGI (reference sequence). CDR3 length equals 12 residues. CDR3 in DNA: TGTGCCAGCGTCTTGGGGGGCAATGAGCAGTTCTTC. Residues: CASVLGGNEQFF.

This clone was observed a handful of times. The chain recombines TRBV7-8 with TRBJ1-1, with a tentative D call TRBD1 (6 bases). The CDR3 spans 16 residues. Germline CDR1 and CDR2: SGHVS and FQNEAQ. The V end lost 1 base, the J end lost 5 bases, and 17 bases lay between the germline ends. The CDR3 nucleotides are TGTGCCAGCAGCTTAGTCCCTGGACAGACGAGAACTGAAGCTTTCTTT. It codes for CASSLVPGQTRTEAFF.

J is TRBJ1-5 and V is TRBV6-1, with D possibly TRBD1 on 6 matching bases. From germline, CDR1 is MNHNS and CDR2 SASEGT. The CDR3 length is 11 residues. The V end lost 7 bases, the J end lost 7 bases, and 8 bases lay between the germline ends. The CDR3 bases are TGTGCCAGCAAGGGGGACCAGCCCCAGCATTTT. As protein: CASKGDQPQHF.

The V gene is TRBV7-9, the J gene TRBJ2-7; possible D gene TRBD1, 5 bases. CDR1 and CDR2 from the germline V gene are SEHNR and FQNEAQ (reference sequence). This CDR3 has 13 amino acids. V lost 5 bases to trimming and J lost 2 bases, with 10 bases between them. CDR3 residues: CASSPTAPYEQYF. The CDR3 region has the DNA TGTGCCAGCAGCCCGACAGCCCCCTACGAGCAGTACTTC.

The V and J genes are TRBV10-3 and TRBJ2-3; the match to TRBD2 covers 10 bases. Germline lookup yields CDR1 ENHRY and CDR2 SYGVKD. The V segment lost 9 bases and the J segment 2 bases; nucleotides outside the gene matches: 2. CDR3 length equals 13 residues. CDR3 residues: CAIAGGPTDTQYF. CDR3 nucleotide sequence: TGTGCCATAGCGGGAGGGCCCACAGATACGCAGTATTTT.

The chain recombines TRBV7-9 with TRBJ2-3; D uncertain. This CDR3 is built from 13 residues. V shed 2 bases and J shed 2 bases, with 5 bases lying between them. Germline values: CDR1 SEHNR, CDR2 FQNEAQ (reference sequence). CDR3: CASSLILTDTQYF. The CDR3 nucleotides are TGTGCCAGCAGCTTAATCCTCACAGATACGCAGTATTTT.

The gene calls are TRBV7-9 and TRBJ2-6; 12 bases agree with TRBD1. The germline gives CDR1 SEHNR, CDR2 FQNEAQ (reference sequence). The CDR3 is made up of 19 amino acids. The ends lost 4 bases at V and 1 base at J; junction bases unmatched: 8. This CDR3 is CASSSTRDRGPSGANVLTF. CDR3 nucleotides: TGTGCCAGCAGCTCCACCCGGGACAGGGGGCCGTCTGGGGCCAACGTCCTGACTTTC.

The chain joins TRBV6-4 to TRBJ2-3; a possible D gene is TRBD1 (6 bases). This CDR3 is 15 amino acids long. CDR1 and CDR2 from the germline V gene are MRHNA and SNTAGT. V lost 2 bases to trimming and J lost 6 bases, with 15 bases between them. CDR3: CASSDTGSGWDTQYF. The CDR3 DNA is TGTGCCAGCAGTGACACAGGGTCTGGCTGGGATACGCAGTATTTT.

The genes are TRBV19 and TRBJ2-2; 10 positions match TRBD2. With 5 bases clipped from V and 9 bases from J, the junction kept 9 bases outside the gene matches. CDR1 and CDR2 (germline): LNHDA, SQIVND (reference sequence). The CDR3 runs to 15 residues. This CDR3 reads CASSSGTSVFRELFF. The CDR3 DNA follows: TGTGCCAGTAGTTCCGGGACTAGCGTTTTCCGGGAGCTGTTTTTT.